The 6 T cell receptor beta chains in this list originate from one sample, sequenced in a study of T-cell memory formation after mild COVID-19. TCRdb recomputed calls from the 5' RACE reads with MiXCR, one row per CDR3 protein. Of about 130,000 distinct CDR3 sequences listed, roughly 6.2% are singletons. Sequenced input: PBMCs or a T cell subset sorted from them (not recorded which). The receptors were sampled from an adult woman who had mild COVID-19 (a few samples of this study predate the infection). Cell type and time point are not known.

This clonotype was counted many times. The CDR3 DNA follows: TGTGCCATCAGTGGGGGTAAGGGATACGAGCAGTACTTC. It yields the protein CAISGGKGYEQYF. This rearrangement joins TRBV10-3 to TRBJ2-7; D unclear. V gave up 4 bases and J gave up 4 bases, with 11 bases separating them. The CDR3 consists of 13 residues. Germline CDR1 reads ENHRY; CDR2 reads SYGVKD.

This clonotype was seen ten or more times. This chain joins TRBV4-2 and TRBJ1-6; TRBD1 might be the D (5 bases). Germline V gene sequence: CDR1 LGHNA, CDR2 YNFKEQ. This CDR3 comprises 17 residues. V shed 0 bases and J shed 8 bases, with 17 bases lying between them. In nucleotides, the CDR3 is TGTGCCAGCAGCCAAGATGGCTGGGGCCAGGCGGATTCACCCCTCCACTTT. It yields the protein CASSQDGWGQADSPLHF.

The J gene is TRBJ1-1, the V gene TRBV12-3 or TRBV12-4, with unresolved D. The CDR3 totals 13 residues. V lost 6 bases, J lost 3 bases, and 11 bases lay in between. The CDR3 loop is CASRGLKDTEAFF. In nucleotides, the CDR3 is TGTGCCAGCAGGGGCTTAAAGGACACTGAAGCTTTCTTT.

This clonotype was picked up a small number of times. CDR3 residues: CASSLTGWTGTDTQYF. Written as DNA, the CDR3 is TGTGCCAGCAGCTTAACGGGGTGGACAGGCACAGATACGCAGTATTTT. The rearrangement links TRBV7-3 to TRBJ2-3, with TRBD1 as a possible D gene (6 bases). The CDR3 loop spans 16 amino acids. V was trimmed by 0 bases and J by 1 base, leaving 11 bases between them. Germline CDR1 reads SGHTA; CDR2 reads FQGTGA.

This sequence joins TRBV9 and TRBJ2-3; D may be TRBD2 (7 bases). The length of the CDR3 is 16 residues. The ends were cut back, 3 bases at V and 5 bases at J, with 19 bases in the middle. The germline gives CDR1 SGDLS, CDR2 YYNGEE. In DNA, the CDR3 is TGTGCCAGCAGCGAGGGGGAACTACGCGGGGGAGATACGCAGTATTTT. The encoded protein is CASSEGELRGGDTQYF.

The chain is built from TRBV5-6 and TRBJ2-1; 7 nucleotides line up with TRBD1. The CDR3 is made up of 14 amino acids. Germline-derived CDR1 and CDR2 are SGHDT and YYEEEE. V gave up 0 bases and J gave up 8 bases; unmatched junction bases: 5. The CDR3 bases are TGTGCCAGCAGCTTGGTAGAGGGGGCATATGAGCAGTTCTTC. This gives the protein CASSLVEGAYEQFF.